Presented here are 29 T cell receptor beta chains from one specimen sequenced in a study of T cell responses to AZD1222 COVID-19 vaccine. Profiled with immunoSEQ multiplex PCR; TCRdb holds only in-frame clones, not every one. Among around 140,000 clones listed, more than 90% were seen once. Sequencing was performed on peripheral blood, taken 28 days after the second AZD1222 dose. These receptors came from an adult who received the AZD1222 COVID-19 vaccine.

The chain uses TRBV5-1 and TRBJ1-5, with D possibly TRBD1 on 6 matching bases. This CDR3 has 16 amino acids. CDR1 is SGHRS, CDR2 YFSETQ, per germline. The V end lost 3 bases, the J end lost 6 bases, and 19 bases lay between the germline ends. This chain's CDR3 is CASSYGAQGSGQPQHF. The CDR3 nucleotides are TGCGCCAGCAGCTATGGGGCACAGGGATCAGGTCAGCCCCAGCATTTT. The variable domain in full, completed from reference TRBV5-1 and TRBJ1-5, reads KAGVTQTPRYLIKTRGQQVTLSCSPISGHRSVSWYQQTPGQGLQFLFEYFSETQRNKGNFPGRFSGRQFSNSRSEMNVSTLELGDSALYLCASSYGAQGSGQPQHFGDGTRLSIL.

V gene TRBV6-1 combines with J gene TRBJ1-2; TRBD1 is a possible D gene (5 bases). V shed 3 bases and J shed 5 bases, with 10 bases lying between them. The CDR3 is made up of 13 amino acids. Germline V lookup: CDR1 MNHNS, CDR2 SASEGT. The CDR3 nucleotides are TGTGCCAGCAGTGAGGGGCCTGATTATGGCTACACCTTC. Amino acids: CASSEGPDYGYTF.

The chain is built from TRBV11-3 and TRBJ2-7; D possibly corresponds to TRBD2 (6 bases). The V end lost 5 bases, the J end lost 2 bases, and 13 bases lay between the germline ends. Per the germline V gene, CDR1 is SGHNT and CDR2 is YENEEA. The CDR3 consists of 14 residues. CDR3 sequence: CASSVYGSTYEQYV. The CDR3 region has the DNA TGTGCCAGCAGCGTCTACGGGAGTACCTACGAGCAGTACGTC.

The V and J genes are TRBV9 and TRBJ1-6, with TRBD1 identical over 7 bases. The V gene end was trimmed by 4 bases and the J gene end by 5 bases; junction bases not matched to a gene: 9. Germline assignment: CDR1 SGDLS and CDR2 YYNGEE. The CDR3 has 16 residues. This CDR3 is CASSQVPGGNNSPLHF. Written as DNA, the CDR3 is TGTGCCAGCAGCCAGGTCCCAGGGGGGAATAATTCACCCCTCCACTTT.

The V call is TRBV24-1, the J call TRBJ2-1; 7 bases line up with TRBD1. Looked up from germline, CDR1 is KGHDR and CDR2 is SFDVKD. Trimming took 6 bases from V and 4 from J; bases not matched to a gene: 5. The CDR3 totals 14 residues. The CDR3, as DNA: TGTGCCACCAGTCAAGGGGGCCGATACAATGAGCAGTTCTTC. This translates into CATSQGGRYNEQFF.

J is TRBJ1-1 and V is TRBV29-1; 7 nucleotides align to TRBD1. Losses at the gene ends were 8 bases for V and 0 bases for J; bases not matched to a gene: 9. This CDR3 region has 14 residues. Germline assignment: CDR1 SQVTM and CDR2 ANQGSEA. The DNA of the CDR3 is TGCAGCTACTCCGGGACAGAGCTGAACACTGAAGCTTTCTTT. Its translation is CSYSGTELNTEAFF.

The CDR3 region is CASSVGVNYGYTF. CDR3 bases: TGTGCCAGCAGCGTAGGGGTTAACTATGGCTACACCTTC. The V and J genes are TRBV9 and TRBJ1-2; no firm D call. Germline V gene sequence: CDR1 SGDLS, CDR2 YYNGEE. V was clipped by 0 bases and J by 1 base, with 4 bases between them. This CDR3 has 13 amino acids.

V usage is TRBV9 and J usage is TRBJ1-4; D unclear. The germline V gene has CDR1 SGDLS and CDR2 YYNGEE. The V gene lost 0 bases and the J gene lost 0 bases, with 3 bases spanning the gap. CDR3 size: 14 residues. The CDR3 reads CASSVDATNEKLFF. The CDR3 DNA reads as TGTGCCAGCAGCGTAGACGCAACTAATGAAAAACTGTTTTTT.

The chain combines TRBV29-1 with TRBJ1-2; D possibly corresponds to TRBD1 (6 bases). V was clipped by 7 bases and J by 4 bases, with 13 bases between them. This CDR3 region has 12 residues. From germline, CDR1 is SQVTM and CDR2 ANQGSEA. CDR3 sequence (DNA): TGCAGCGGGGACACCTCACTCTATGGCTACACCTTC. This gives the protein CSGDTSLYGYTF. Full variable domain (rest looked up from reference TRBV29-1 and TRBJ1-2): SAVISQKPSRDICQRGTSLTIQCQVDSQVTMMFWYRQQPGQSLTLIATANQGSEATYESGFVIDKFPISRPNLTFSTLTVSNMSPEDSSIYLCSGDTSLYGYTFGSGTRLTVV.

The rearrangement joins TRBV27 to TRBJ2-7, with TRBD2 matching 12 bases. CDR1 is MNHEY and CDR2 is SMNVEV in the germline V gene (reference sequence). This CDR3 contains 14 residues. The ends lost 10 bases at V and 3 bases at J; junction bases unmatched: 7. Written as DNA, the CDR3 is TGTGCCACCGCTAGACTAGCGGGAGTCTACGAGCAGTACGTC. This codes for CATARLAGVYEQYV.

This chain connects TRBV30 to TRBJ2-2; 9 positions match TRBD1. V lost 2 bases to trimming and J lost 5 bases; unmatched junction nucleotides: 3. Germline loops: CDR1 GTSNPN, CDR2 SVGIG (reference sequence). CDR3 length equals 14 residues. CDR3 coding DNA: TGTGCCTGGAGTTTTGGACAGGGGACCGGGGAGCTGTTTTTT. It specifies CAWSFGQGTGELFF.

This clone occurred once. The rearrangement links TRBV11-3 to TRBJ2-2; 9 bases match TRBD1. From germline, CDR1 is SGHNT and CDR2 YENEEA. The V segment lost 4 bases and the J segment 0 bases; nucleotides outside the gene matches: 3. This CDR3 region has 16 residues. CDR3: CASSYWTGANTGELFF. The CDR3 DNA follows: TGTGCCAGCAGCTATTGGACAGGGGCGAACACCGGGGAGCTGTTTTTT.

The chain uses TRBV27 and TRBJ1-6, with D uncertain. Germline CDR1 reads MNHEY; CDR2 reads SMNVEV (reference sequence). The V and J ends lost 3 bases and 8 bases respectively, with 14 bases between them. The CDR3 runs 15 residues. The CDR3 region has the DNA TGTGCCAGCAGTTTCCAGGCGGTGGGTGATTCACCCCTCCACTTT. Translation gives CASSFQAVGDSPLHF.

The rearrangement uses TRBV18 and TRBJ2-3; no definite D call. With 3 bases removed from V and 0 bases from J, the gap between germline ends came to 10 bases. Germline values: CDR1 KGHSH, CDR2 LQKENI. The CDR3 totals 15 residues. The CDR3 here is CASSPVARSTDTQYF. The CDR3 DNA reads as TGTGCCAGCTCACCGGTGGCACGAAGCACAGATACGCAGTATTTT.

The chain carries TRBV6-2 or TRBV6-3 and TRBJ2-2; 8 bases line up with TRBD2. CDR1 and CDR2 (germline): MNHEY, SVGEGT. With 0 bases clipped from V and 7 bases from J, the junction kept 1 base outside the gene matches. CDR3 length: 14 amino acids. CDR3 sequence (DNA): TGTGCCAGCAGTTACTCGGGGACTAGCGGGGAGCTGTTTTTT. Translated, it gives CASSYSGTSGELFF.

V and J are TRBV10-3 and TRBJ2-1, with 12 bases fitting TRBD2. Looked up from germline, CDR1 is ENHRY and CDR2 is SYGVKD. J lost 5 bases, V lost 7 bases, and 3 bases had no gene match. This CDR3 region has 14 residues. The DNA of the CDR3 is TGTGCCATCACCCCTAGCGGGAGGGACAATGAGCAGTTCTTC. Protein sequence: CAITPSGRDNEQFF.

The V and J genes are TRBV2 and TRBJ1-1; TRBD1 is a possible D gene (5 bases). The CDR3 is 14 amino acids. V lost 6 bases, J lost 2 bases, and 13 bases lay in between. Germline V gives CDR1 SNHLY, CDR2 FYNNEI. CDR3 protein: CASSSGIANTEAFF. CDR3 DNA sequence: TGTGCCAGCAGCTCAGGGATAGCAAACACTGAAGCTTTCTTT.

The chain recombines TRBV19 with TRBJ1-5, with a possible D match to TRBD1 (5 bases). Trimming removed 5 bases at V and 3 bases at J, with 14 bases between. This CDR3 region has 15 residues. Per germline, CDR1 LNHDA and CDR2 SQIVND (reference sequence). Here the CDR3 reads CASSAAGRDNQPQHF. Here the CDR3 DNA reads TGTGCCAGTAGTGCAGCAGGCAGGGACAATCAGCCCCAGCATTTT.

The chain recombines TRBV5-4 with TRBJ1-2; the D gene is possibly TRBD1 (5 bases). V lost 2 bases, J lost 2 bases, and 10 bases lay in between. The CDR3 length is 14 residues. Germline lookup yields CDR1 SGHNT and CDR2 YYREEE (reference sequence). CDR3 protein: CASSFLGGNYGYTF. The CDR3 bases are TGTGCCAGCAGCTTTCTGGGGGGAAACTATGGCTACACCTTC. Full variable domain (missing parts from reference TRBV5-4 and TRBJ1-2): ETGVTQSPTHLIKTRGQQVTLRCSSQSGHNTVSWYQQALGQGPQFIFQYYREEENGRGNFPPRFSGLQFPNYSSELNVNALELDDSALYLCASSFLGGNYGYTFGSGTRLTVV.

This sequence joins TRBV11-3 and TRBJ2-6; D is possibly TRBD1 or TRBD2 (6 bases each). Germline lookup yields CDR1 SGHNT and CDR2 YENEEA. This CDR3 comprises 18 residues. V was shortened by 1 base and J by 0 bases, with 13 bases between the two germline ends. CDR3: CASSLVTGAVSGANVLTF. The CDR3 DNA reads TGTGCCAGCAGCTTAGTGACGGGGGCTGTCTCTGGGGCCAACGTCCTGACTTTC.

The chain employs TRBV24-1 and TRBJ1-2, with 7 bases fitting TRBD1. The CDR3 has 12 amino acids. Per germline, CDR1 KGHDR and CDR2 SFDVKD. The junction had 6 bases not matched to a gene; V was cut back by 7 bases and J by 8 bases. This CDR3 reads CATRGDRNGYTF. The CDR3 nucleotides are TGTGCCACCAGAGGGGACAGAAACGGCTACACCTTC.

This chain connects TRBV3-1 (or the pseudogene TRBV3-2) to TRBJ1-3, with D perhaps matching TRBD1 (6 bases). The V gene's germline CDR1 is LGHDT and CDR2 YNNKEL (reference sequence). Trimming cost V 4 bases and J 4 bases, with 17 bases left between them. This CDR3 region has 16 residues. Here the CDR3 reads CASSPTVRGAGNTIYF. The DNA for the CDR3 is TGTGCCAGCAGCCCTACAGTTAGGGGGGCAGGAAACACCATATATTTT.

The DNA for the CDR3 is TGTGCCAACGGGGGGAAGTTTGACAATTCACCCCTCCACTTT. This sequence encodes CANGGKFDNSPLHF. The rearrangement uses TRBV7-9 and TRBJ1-6; possibly TRBD1 for D (5 bases). Germline V lookup: CDR1 SEHNR, CDR2 FQNEAQ (reference sequence). Trimming removed 10 bases at V and 7 bases at J, with 17 bases between. The CDR3 loop spans 14 amino acids.

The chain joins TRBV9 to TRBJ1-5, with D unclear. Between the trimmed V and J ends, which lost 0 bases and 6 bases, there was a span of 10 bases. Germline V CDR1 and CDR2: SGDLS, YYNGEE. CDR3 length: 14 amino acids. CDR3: CASSVGKGSQPQHF. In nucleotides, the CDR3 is TGTGCCAGCAGCGTAGGGAAGGGTAGTCAGCCCCAGCATTTT.

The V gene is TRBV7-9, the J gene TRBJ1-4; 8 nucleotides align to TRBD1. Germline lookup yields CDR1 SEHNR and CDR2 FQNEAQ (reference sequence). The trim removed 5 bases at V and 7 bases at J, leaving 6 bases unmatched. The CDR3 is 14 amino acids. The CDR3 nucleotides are TGTGCCAGCAGCCGGGAACAGGGGGGTGAAAAACTGTTTTTT. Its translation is CASSREQGGEKLFF.

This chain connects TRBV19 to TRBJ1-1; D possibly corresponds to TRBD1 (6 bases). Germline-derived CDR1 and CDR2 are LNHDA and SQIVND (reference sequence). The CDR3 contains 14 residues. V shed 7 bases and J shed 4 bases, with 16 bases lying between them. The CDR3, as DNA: TGTGCCAGTAAGGGGGAGGGAGGTTCCACTGAAGCTTTCTTT. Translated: CASKGEGGSTEAFF.

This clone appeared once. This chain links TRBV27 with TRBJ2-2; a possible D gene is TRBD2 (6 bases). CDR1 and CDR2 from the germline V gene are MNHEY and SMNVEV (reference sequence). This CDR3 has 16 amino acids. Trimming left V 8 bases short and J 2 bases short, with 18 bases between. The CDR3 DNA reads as TGTGCCAGCTTAAGCGGGTGGGCCCTAAACACCGGGGAGCTGTTTTTT. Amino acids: CASLSGWALNTGELFF.

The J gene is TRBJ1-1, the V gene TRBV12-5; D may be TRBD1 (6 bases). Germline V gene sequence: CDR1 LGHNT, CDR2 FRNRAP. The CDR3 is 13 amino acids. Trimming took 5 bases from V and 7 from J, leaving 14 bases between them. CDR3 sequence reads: CASGPPGHSEAFF. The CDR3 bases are TGTGCTAGTGGTCCCCCGGGACATAGTGAAGCTTTCTTT.

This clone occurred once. In nucleotides, the CDR3 is TGTGCCAGCAGCCAAGAGGGTCAGCCCCAGCATTTT. Residues: CASSQEGQPQHF. This chain connects TRBV4-2 to TRBJ1-5, with D unresolved. V was cut by 0 bases and J by 6 bases, with 3 bases left in between. The CDR3 contains 12 residues. Looked up from germline, CDR1 is LGHNA and CDR2 is YNFKEQ.